This TCR beta chain was retrieved from a study of response to subunit inactivated influenza vaccine. Comments on this clonotype: The antigen is not known.

Each CDR3 protein gets one entry after TCRdb re-called the RT-PCR reads with MiXCR. The table has hundreds of thousands of distinct CDR3 sequences, approximately 7.7% seen once. This CDR3 has 14 residues. CDR1 is LGHNA and CDR2 is YNFKEQ in the germline V gene. V lost 0 bases to trimming and J lost 1 base, with 5 bases between them. General observations from the study: With each seasonal influenza vaccination, the authors suggested, few new T cells are recruited.

This sequence originates from a man aged 45-69 years who received an inactivated influenza vaccine. The chain is built from TRBV4-2 and TRBJ2-3; no reliable D call. Sequenced here: PBMCs from blood, sampled around 25 months after vaccination. This CDR3 is CASSQDHGTDTQYF. As DNA, the CDR3 is TGTGCCAGCAGCCAAGATCACGGCACAGATACGCAGTATTTT.